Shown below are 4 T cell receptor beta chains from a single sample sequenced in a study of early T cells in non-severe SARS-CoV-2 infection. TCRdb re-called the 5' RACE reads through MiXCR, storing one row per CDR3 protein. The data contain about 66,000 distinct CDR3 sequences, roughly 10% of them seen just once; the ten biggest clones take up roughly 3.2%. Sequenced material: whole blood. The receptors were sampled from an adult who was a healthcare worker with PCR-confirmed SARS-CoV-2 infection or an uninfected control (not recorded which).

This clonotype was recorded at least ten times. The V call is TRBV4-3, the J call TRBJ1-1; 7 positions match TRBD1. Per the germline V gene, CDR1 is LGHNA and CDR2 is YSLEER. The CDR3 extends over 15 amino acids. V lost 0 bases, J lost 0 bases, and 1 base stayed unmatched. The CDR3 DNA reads TGCGCCAGCAGCCAAGAGGGACAGATGAACACTGAAGCTTTCTTT. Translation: CASSQEGQMNTEAFF.

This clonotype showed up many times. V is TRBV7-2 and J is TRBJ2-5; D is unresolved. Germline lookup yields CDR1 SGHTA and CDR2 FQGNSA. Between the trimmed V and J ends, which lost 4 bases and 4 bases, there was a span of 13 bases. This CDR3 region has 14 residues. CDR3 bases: TGTGCCAGCAGCTCATTCGGACGCCCAGAGACCCAGTACTTC. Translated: CASSSFGRPETQYF.

The CDR3 nucleotides read TGTGCCAGCAGCTTAGATGGCAGGTACACAGATACGCAGTATTTT. Translated, it gives CASSLDGRYTDTQYF. The chain is built from TRBV7-2 and TRBJ2-3; D unclear. V was cut by 1 base and J by 2 bases, with 10 bases left in between. Per germline, CDR1 SGHTA and CDR2 FQGNSA. This CDR3 spans 15 amino acids.

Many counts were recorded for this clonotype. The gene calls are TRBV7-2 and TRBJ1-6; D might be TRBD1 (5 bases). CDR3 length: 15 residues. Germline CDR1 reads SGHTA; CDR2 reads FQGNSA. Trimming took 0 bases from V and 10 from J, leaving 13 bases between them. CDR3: CASSLAPGPGSPLHF. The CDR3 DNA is TGTGCCAGCAGCTTAGCGCCGGGGCCAGGATCACCCCTCCACTTT.